A selection of T cell receptor beta chains follows, all from one sample in a study of blood T cell repertoires in COVID-19. Libraries were prepared by immunoSEQ multiplex PCR; TCRdb keeps only in-frame clonotypes and omits some of them. The sample lists under 150,000 clones; under 80% were seen once. The sample taken for sequencing was peripheral blood. All receptors derive from a man older than 75 with acute or convalescent COVID-19. CDR3s include the opening cysteine and the closing phenylalanine or tryptophan. A D gene is named only where the DNA matches it firmly. Rows may omit the clone size; those that give it use once, few, many or a size class.

CDR3nt	CDR3aa	j_gene	abundance	d_gene	v_gene
TGTGCCAGCAGCCAAGGGACGGGACAGGGGGCCTCTAATGAAAAACTGTTTTTT	CASSQGTGQGASNEKLFF	TRBJ1-4	-	TRBD1	TRBV4-2
TGCGCCAGCAGCATAACCCAGACAGGGCGGGATTCACCCCTCCACTTT	CASSITQTGRDSPLHF	TRBJ1-6	few	TRBD1	TRBV5-1
TGCGCCAGCAGCTTGGGAGCGTCCTCTGGGGCCAACGTCCTGACTTTC	CASSLGASSGANVLTF	TRBJ2-6	-	-	TRBV5-1
TGTGCCAGCCGAGGACAGGGGGCATGGCAGCCCCAGCATTTT	CASRGQGAWQPQHF	TRBJ1-5	-	TRBD1	TRBV2
TGTGCCAGCAGCTTAGGTCCGGGGGATACGCAGTATTTT	CASSLGPGDTQYF	TRBJ2-3	-	-	TRBV5-5
TGTGCCTGGAGTGTAGGGACAGGAAGAAACACCATATATTTT	CAWSVGTGRNTIYF	TRBJ1-3	few	TRBD1	TRBV30
TGTGCCAGCTCGTCTACCCCAGGGAATGAGCAGTTCTTC	CASSSTPGNEQFF	TRBJ2-1	few	-	TRBV18
TGCGCCAGCAGCCCCGGGACAGCGAACACCGGGGAGCTGTTTTTT	CASSPGTANTGELFF	TRBJ2-2	-	TRBD1	TRBV4-3
TGTGCCAGCAGCGTAGCCGGAACGGGCGGGGAGCTGTTTTTT	CASSVAGTGGELFF	TRBJ2-2	-	-	TRBV9
TGTGCCTGGAGGGTAGCGGGACAGGGCTACGAGCAGTACTTC	CAWRVAGQGYEQYF	TRBJ2-7	few	-	TRBV30
TGTGCCAGCAGCCCCGGGACTAGCGGGGGGGCCTGGGATACGCAGTATTTT	CASSPGTSGGAWDTQYF	TRBJ2-3	-	TRBD2	TRBV11-3
TGTGCCACCAGCGGGGACGTACAGGGGGCCCCCACTGAAGCTTTCTTT	CATSGDVQGAPTEAFF	TRBJ1-1	few	TRBD1	TRBV15